These 29 T cell receptor beta chains were all obtained from the same sample, sequenced in a study of shared clonotypes between healthy human individuals. Profiling relied on immunoSEQ multiplex PCR, and the TCRdb table lists in-frame clones only, not all of them. The repertoire has fewer than 1.6 million clones, less than 99% of them found once; the top ten carry about 0.35%. The sequencing input was naive CD4+ T cells sorted from blood. Subset here: CD45RA+ positively selected. The receptors shown here come from a man aged 25-45 years in good health.

The V and J genes are TRBV10-2 and TRBJ2-3; TRBD1 aligns across 9 bases. J gave up 3 bases and V 5 bases, and 3 bases lay outside the gene matches. Germline V lookup: CDR1 WSHSY, CDR2 SAAADI. CDR3 size: 14 residues. CDR3 coding DNA: TGCGCCAGCAGTCCTGGACAGGGGACAGATACGCAGTATTTT. This sequence encodes CASSPGQGTDTQYF.

This clone appeared once. The same CDR3 also results from other DNA sequences found in this sample. The V gene is TRBV28, the J gene TRBJ2-5, with D tentatively TRBD1 or TRBD2 (7 bases each). CDR1 and CDR2 (germline): MDHEN, SYDVKM. The CDR3 contains 13 residues. The ends were cut back, 6 bases at V and 2 bases at J, with 10 bases in the middle. The CDR3 region is CASSRGGQETQYF. The CDR3 DNA reads TGTGCCAGCAGCAGGGGGGGGCAAGAGACCCAGTACTTC.

This rearrangement joins TRBV7-6 to TRBJ2-5; tentative D call: TRBD1 (5 bases). There are 14 residues in the CDR3. Germline V lookup: CDR1 SGHVS, CDR2 FNYEAQ. V gave up 4 bases and J gave up 2 bases, with 11 bases separating them. The CDR3 DNA follows: TGTGCCAGCAGCTGGTCGACAGTTCAAGAGACCCAGTACTTC. Translating it yields CASSWSTVQETQYF. Filled out from reference TRBV7-6 and TRBJ2-5, the complete variable domain reads GAGVSQSPRYKVTKRGQDVALRCDPISGHVSLYWYRQALGQGPEFLTYFNYEAQQDKSGLPNDRFSAERPEGSISTLTIQRTEQRDSAMYRCASSWSTVQETQYFGPGTRLLVL.

This clone showed up just once. The V gene is TRBV5-1, the J gene TRBJ1-4, with TRBD1 as a possible D gene (6 bases). Looked up from germline, CDR1 is SGHRS and CDR2 is YFSETQ. This CDR3 has 16 residues. The ends were cut back, 2 bases at V and 0 bases at J, with 11 bases in the middle. CDR3 amino acids: CASSFTGPATNEKLFF. CDR3 nucleotide sequence: TGCGCCAGCAGCTTCACAGGGCCCGCAACTAATGAAAAACTGTTTTTT.

The genes are TRBV6-5 and TRBJ2-5, with TRBD2 identical over 14 bases. Germline assignment: CDR1 MNHEY and CDR2 SVGAGI. V lost 5 bases, J lost 5 bases, and 4 bases stayed unmatched. This CDR3 has 15 residues. Here the CDR3 DNA reads TGTGCCAGCAGTACGGGACTAGCGGGAGTGGAGACCCAGTACTTC. This gives the protein CASSTGLAGVETQYF.

With regard to this clone: This CDR3 is also generated by other DNA sequences in the sample. V gene TRBV18 combines with J gene TRBJ2-5, with D perhaps matching TRBD2 (5 bases). Trimming took off 6 bases at V and 3 bases at J, with 11 bases between the two ends. Per germline, CDR1 KGHSH and CDR2 LQKENI. The CDR3 loop spans 13 amino acids. CDR3 loop: CASSLTGKETQYF. The CDR3 bases are TGTGCCAGCTCCCTAACCGGGAAAGAGACCCAGTACTTC.

The genes are TRBV28 and TRBJ2-7; D uncertain. Trimming cost V 6 bases and J 3 bases, with 21 bases left between them. This CDR3 has 16 residues. The germline gives CDR1 MDHEN, CDR2 SYDVKM. The CDR3 coding sequence is TGTGCCAGCAGCCTCACCTTATGGACCCCAAGCTACGAGCAGTACTTC. Amino acids: CASSLTLWTPSYEQYF.

V usage is TRBV11-2 and J usage is TRBJ2-1, with unresolved D. The ends were cut back, 4 bases at V and 4 bases at J, with 8 bases in the middle. Looked up from germline, CDR1 is SGHAT and CDR2 is FQNNGV. This CDR3 has 13 amino acids. The CDR3 spells CASSSGPYNEQFF. The DNA of the CDR3 is TGTGCCAGCAGCTCCGGACCATACAATGAGCAGTTCTTC.

The CDR3 nucleotides are TGCGCCAGCAGCTTGGGTAGGGGAGATACGCAGTATTTT. Its protein is CASSLGRGDTQYF. The rearrangement links TRBV5-1 to TRBJ2-3, with D possibly matching TRBD1 (5 bases). V dropped 0 bases and J dropped 5 bases, with 7 bases sitting between them. CDR3 length equals 13 residues. The V gene's germline CDR1 is SGHRS and CDR2 YFSETQ.

This sequence joins TRBV6-1 and TRBJ2-4, with TRBD1 matching 12 bases. CDR1 is MNHNS and CDR2 is SASEGT in the germline V gene. The length of the CDR3 is 15 residues. Trimming removed 6 bases from V and 8 bases from J; junction bases left unmatched: 8. CDR3 amino acids: CASSARDRGLDIQYF. The CDR3 DNA sequence: TGTGCCAGCAGCGCCCGGGACAGGGGGCTAGACATTCAGTACTTC.

This rearrangement joins TRBV5-1 to TRBJ2-3, with 8 bases that match TRBD1. The trim removed 0 bases at V and 2 bases at J, leaving 8 bases unmatched. The CDR3 spans 17 residues. CDR1 is SGHRS, CDR2 YFSETQ, per germline. As DNA, the CDR3 is TGCGCCAGCAGCTTGGCCGTGGACAGGGTCTCCACAGATACGCAGTATTTT. Translation: CASSLAVDRVSTDTQYF.

Regarding this clone: Within the sample, other DNA sequences also encode this same CDR3. V usage is TRBV6-1 and J usage is TRBJ2-2, with 10 bases fitting TRBD2. With V trimmed by 3 bases and J by 4 bases, 2 bases remained unmatched. CDR3 length: 15 residues. The germline V gene encodes CDR1 MNHNS and CDR2 SASEGT. CDR3 nucleotide sequence: TGTGCCAGCAGTGAGTTAGCGGGAGGCACCGGGGAGCTGTTTTTT. Encoded protein: CASSELAGGTGELFF.

The J gene is TRBJ2-5, the V gene TRBV6-6; tentative D call: TRBD2 (6 bases). The V gene lost 5 bases and the J gene lost 7 bases, with 20 bases spanning the gap. The germline V gene has CDR1 MNHNY and CDR2 SVGAGI (reference sequence). The CDR3 has 15 amino acids. The CDR3 protein is CASSDPTRLGGTQYF. CDR3 sequence (DNA): TGTGCCAGCAGTGACCCCACCAGGTTGGGGGGGACCCAGTACTTC.

V and J are TRBV2 and TRBJ2-7; 9 bases match TRBD2. CDR3 size: 15 residues. Germline loops: CDR1 SNHLY, CDR2 FYNNEI. J was trimmed by 2 bases and V by 6 bases; bases with no gene match: 8. CDR3 DNA sequence: TGTGCCAGCAGGAGGGAGGCTAGCGGGACCTACGAGCAGTACTTC. Amino acid sequence: CASRREASGTYEQYF.

CDR3 amino acids: CASSLGTAIYGYTF. CDR3 DNA sequence: TGTGCCAGCAGTTTAGGGACAGCTATTTATGGCTACACCTTC. The chain recombines TRBV28 with TRBJ1-2; 7 bases line up with TRBD1. V was pared by 2 bases and J by 5 bases, with 5 bases of the junction left unmatched. CDR3 size: 14 residues. Germline V gives CDR1 MDHEN, CDR2 SYDVKM.

The V and J genes are TRBV5-1 and TRBJ2-5, with 8 bases aligning to TRBD1. V gave up 0 bases and J gave up 5 bases; unmatched junction bases: 6. Germline V gene lookup returns CDR1 SGHRS and CDR2 YFSETQ. The CDR3 is 15 amino acids. This CDR3 reads CASSLEAGGWETQYF. CDR3 DNA sequence: TGCGCCAGCAGCTTGGAGGCAGGGGGCTGGGAGACCCAGTACTTC.

The chain is built from TRBV7-3 and TRBJ1-5; D call uncertain. This CDR3 has 14 residues. From germline, CDR1 is SGHTA and CDR2 FQGTGA. Trimming removed 1 base from V and 7 bases from J, with 11 bases in between. The CDR3 spells CASSLSGPGQPQHF. CDR3 in DNA: TGTGCCAGCAGCTTAAGCGGGCCTGGGCAGCCCCAGCATTTT.

Comment on this clone: An end of the junction does not agree with germline; a read error may underlie this. The V call is TRBV7-7, the J call TRBJ2-1; possible D gene TRBD1, 6 bases. CDR3 length: 15 residues. CDR1 SSHAT and CDR2 FNYEAQ come from the germline V gene (reference sequence). CDR3 region: CASSLTGIGYNEQFF. Here the CDR3 DNA reads TGTGCTAGCAGCTTAACAGGGATTGGCTACAATGAGCAGTTCTTC.

The chain links TRBV10-1 to TRBJ2-7; D unclear. The germline CDR1 and CDR2 sequences are WNHNN and SYGVQD (reference sequence). Deletions cut 5 bases from V and 5 bases from J, with 13 bases between. The CDR3 is 13 amino acids. CDR3 in amino acids: CASSQNPGHEQYF. In DNA, the CDR3 is TGCGCCAGCAGTCAAAACCCTGGCCACGAGCAGTACTTC.

Regarding this clone: Distinct nucleotide sequences in the sample also encode this CDR3. The rearrangement joins TRBV7-3 to TRBJ2-3, with D perhaps matching TRBD2 (5 bases). V was clipped by 2 bases and J by 3 bases, with 6 bases between them. Germline-derived CDR1 and CDR2 are SGHTA and FQGTGA. CDR3 length equals 13 residues. CDR3 nucleotides: TGTGCCAGCAGCTTATGGAGGACAGATACGCAGTATTTT. It encodes CASSLWRTDTQYF.

The rearrangement joins TRBV4-1 to TRBJ2-5, with 9 bases matching TRBD2. V trimming: 1 base; J trimming: 7 bases; junction bases outside the gene matches: 4. The germline CDR1 and CDR2 sequences are MGHRA and YSYEKL. The CDR3 consists of 14 residues. The CDR3, as DNA: TGCGCCAGCAGCCAAGGGGGTAGCGGGGGGACCCAGTACTTC. Protein product: CASSQGGSGGTQYF.

The rearrangement uses TRBV14 and TRBJ2-7; the match to TRBD2 covers 11 bases. The germline CDR1 and CDR2 sequences are SGHDN and FVKESK. The ends lost 4 bases at V and 7 bases at J; junction bases unmatched: 3. The CDR3 runs 13 residues. The DNA for the CDR3 is TGTGCCAGCAGCCCGGGACTAGCGGCAGAGCAGTACTTC. Translated: CASSPGLAAEQYF.

The V and J genes are TRBV7-2 and TRBJ2-1, with 15 positions matching TRBD2. Germline CDR1 SGHTA, CDR2 FQGNSA. The J segment lost 6 bases and the V segment lost 5 bases, leaving 8 bases of the junction unmatched. The CDR3 totals 17 residues. The CDR3 spells CASSKRTSGRESNEQFF. Here the CDR3 DNA reads TGTGCCAGCAGCAAAAGGACTAGCGGGAGGGAAAGCAATGAGCAGTTCTTC.

This chain connects TRBV6-5 to TRBJ1-1; TRBD1 aligns across 7 bases. This CDR3 comprises 14 residues. Germline values: CDR1 MNHEY, CDR2 SVGAGI. The trim removed 5 bases at V and 4 bases at J, leaving 7 bases unmatched. DNA of the CDR3: TGTGCCAGCAGTGTCGACAGGGTTGGCACTGAAGCTTTCTTT. Translating gives CASSVDRVGTEAFF.

The chain uses TRBV9 and TRBJ2-3; 10 bases match TRBD2. Per the germline V gene, CDR1 is SGDLS and CDR2 is YYNGEE. Trimming cost V 2 bases and J 3 bases; bases outside gene matches: 9. The CDR3 runs 17 residues. CDR3 in DNA: TGTGCCAGCAGCGTTGGAAAAGCGGGAGGGGGTACAGATACGCAGTATTTT. The encoded protein is CASSVGKAGGGTDTQYF.

This chain uses TRBV2 with TRBJ2-5; D unresolved. With 0 bases removed from V and 4 bases from J, the gap between germline ends came to 6 bases. Germline CDR1 is SNHLY and CDR2 is FYNNEI. The CDR3 is 13 amino acids. In DNA form, the CDR3 reads TGTGCCAGCAGTGAAGCGGGTACAGAGACCCAGTACTTC. Translating gives CASSEAGTETQYF.

The chain carries TRBV18 and TRBJ2-7; the D is unclear. The V end lost 6 bases, the J end lost 2 bases, and 11 bases lay between the germline ends. The CDR3 runs 13 residues. From germline, CDR1 is KGHSH and CDR2 LQKENI. The chain's CDR3 is CASSLGNPYEQYF. The CDR3 DNA reads as TGTGCCAGCTCCCTGGGGAACCCCTACGAGCAGTACTTC.

CDR3 protein: CASSFPNRGGHSYEQYF. Here the CDR3 DNA reads TGTGCCAGCAGCTTTCCCAACAGGGGGGGACACTCCTACGAGCAGTACTTC. V and J are TRBV7-2 and TRBJ2-7; TRBD1 might be the D (8 bases). Per germline, CDR1 SGHTA and CDR2 FQGNSA. This CDR3 is built from 17 residues. V was trimmed by 3 bases and J by 0 bases, leaving 18 bases between them.

This sequence joins TRBV6-6 and TRBJ2-1, with TRBD2 matching over 8 bases. With 3 bases clipped from V and 8 bases from J, the junction kept 9 bases outside the gene matches. Germline V gives CDR1 MNHNY, CDR2 SVGAGI (reference sequence). The length of the CDR3 is 15 residues. CDR3 protein: CASSYGQREFDEQFF. The CDR3 nucleotides are TGTGCCAGCAGTTATGGCCAGCGGGAGTTCGATGAGCAGTTCTTC.